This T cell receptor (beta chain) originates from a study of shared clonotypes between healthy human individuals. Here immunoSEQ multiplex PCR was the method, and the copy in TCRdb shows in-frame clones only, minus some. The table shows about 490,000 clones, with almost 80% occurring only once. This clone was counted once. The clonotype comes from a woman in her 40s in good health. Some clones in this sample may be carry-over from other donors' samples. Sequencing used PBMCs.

CDR3 coding DNA: TGTGCCAGCAGTGATGAGGGGGGCTATGGCTACACCTTC. Translating gives CASSDEGGYGYTF. The chain uses TRBV2 and TRBJ1-2; TRBD1 is a possible D gene (6 bases). From germline, CDR1 is SNHLY and CDR2 FYNNEI. Trimming pared 3 bases from V and 4 bases from J, leaving 9 bases between. This CDR3 has 13 residues.